This TCR beta chain was sequenced during a study of brain T cells in children with intractable seizures. Libraries were prepared by immunoSEQ multiplex PCR; TCRdb keeps only in-frame clonotypes and omits some of them. The sample records about 350,000 clones, 93% being singletons. CDR1 SGHTA and CDR2 FQGTGA come from the germline V gene. V dropped 5 bases and J dropped 1 base, with 14 bases sitting between them. This CDR3 is 15 amino acids long. The time point here: blood from clinic visit 5 months post-surgery; TSC patient then seizure free. The sequenced cases were selected for having the highest brain T cell transcript signatures. This clone was recorded once.

The chain has TRBV7-3 and TRBJ1-1; D is possibly TRBD1 (5 bases). The source material was peripheral blood, sampled around 5 months after surgery. This clonotype was obtained from a boy younger than two with tuberous sclerosis and intractable seizures. The CDR3 sequence: CASSRTGRGNTEAFF. The CDR3 DNA is TGTGCCAGCAGCAGAACAGGCCGGGGGAACACTGAAGCTTTCTTT.